The 25 T cell receptor beta chains given below trace back to one sample, sequenced in a study of breast tumors, draining lymph nodes, adjacent tissues. TCRdb independently ran MiXCR on the multiplex PCR reads; one entry per CDR3 protein. This sample has about 130,000 distinct CDR3 sequences, with about a fifth found just once. The lymph nodes were axillary draining lymph nodes from breast cancer patients. Material for sequencing was axillary lymph node tissue. Every receptor here comes from a female donor with breast cancer. Some clones in this sample may be carry-over from other donors' samples.

The chain joins TRBV7-2 to TRBJ2-5, with a tentative D call TRBD2 (6 bases). V lost 5 bases and J 4 bases, leaving 11 bases between the germline ends. The CDR3 has 13 residues. Germline CDR1 is SGHTA and CDR2 is FQGNSA. In DNA, the CDR3 is TGTGCCAGCAGCCAGGGACTTCGAGAGACCCAGTACTTC. Translation gives CASSQGLRETQYF.

This clonotype was picked up many times. This rearrangement joins TRBV18 to TRBJ2-3, with D uncertain. Looked up from germline, CDR1 is KGHSH and CDR2 is LQKENI. This CDR3 comprises 15 residues. Between the trimmed V and J ends, which lost 5 bases and 0 bases, there was a span of 12 bases. CDR3 sequence reads: CASSTYPLSTDTQYF. In DNA form, the CDR3 reads TGTGCCAGCTCAACCTACCCCCTTAGCACAGATACGCAGTATTTT.

In this sample, this clonotype turned up many times. CDR3 in amino acids: CASSQGKGKSSYEQYF. CDR3 nucleotide sequence: TGCGCCAGCAGCCAAGGAAAAGGGAAAAGCTCCTACGAGCAGTACTTC. This chain joins TRBV4-3 and TRBJ2-7, with D uncertain. The V gene's germline CDR1 is LGHNA and CDR2 YSLEER. This CDR3 spans 16 amino acids. The V end lost 1 base, the J end lost 0 bases, and 13 bases lay between the germline ends.

In regard to this clonotype: Given a much more abundant clone one base away, this may be a read error. This sequence joins TRBV10-1 and TRBJ2-2; D gene ambiguous. CDR1 is WNHNN and CDR2 is SYGVQD in the germline V gene (reference sequence). The CDR3 runs to 15 residues. Trimming took 3 bases from V and 1 from J, leaving 9 bases between them. CDR3 amino acids: CASSDPDMNTGELFF. The CDR3 bases are TGCGCCAGCAGTGACCCTGACATGAACACCGGGGAGCTGTTTTTT.

The table lists this clonotype with a few counts. DNA for the CDR3: TGTGCCAGCAGCCGACTACGGAGGACTAGCACAGATACGCAGTATTTT. Residues: CASSRLRRTSTDTQYF. This chain uses TRBV6-2 or TRBV6-3 with TRBJ2-3; TRBD2 is a possible D gene (5 bases). The V end lost 6 bases, the J end lost 0 bases, and 16 bases lay between the germline ends. The germline V gene has CDR1 MNHEY and CDR2 SVGEGT. The CDR3 sequence is 16 residues long.

This clonotype was detected ten times or more. The chain links TRBV30 to TRBJ2-7; unclear D gene. V dropped 7 bases and J dropped 6 bases, with 13 bases sitting between them. This CDR3 is built from 11 residues. The germline CDR1 and CDR2 sequences are GTSNPN and SVGIG (reference sequence). This chain's CDR3 is CAFSSAIEQYF. The DNA for the CDR3 is TGTGCCTTCTCGTCGGCGATCGAGCAGTACTTC.

This clonotype was found many times. J is TRBJ2-1 and V is TRBV7-2; TRBD1 is a possible D gene (6 bases). Germline V gene data show CDR1 as SGHTA and CDR2 as FQGNSA. The CDR3 is 14 amino acids. The V and J ends lost 5 bases and 7 bases respectively, with 15 bases between them. For the CDR3, the DNA is TGTGCCAGCAGCCTAGTTGGGGGACATAATGAGCAGTTCTTC. Translation: CASSLVGGHNEQFF.

At least ten counts were recorded for this clonotype. Its ends do not fully match the called genes, so a read error is possible. The chain has TRBV12-3 or TRBV12-4 and TRBJ2-3; TRBD2 might be the D (5 bases). The CDR3 covers 15 residues. CDR3 sequence: CASSVASTSTDTQYF. CDR3 nucleotides: TGTGCCAGCAGTGTAGCGTCTACTAGCACAGATACGCAGTATTTT.

This clonotype was seen ten or more times. V usage is TRBV3-1 and J usage is TRBJ2-1; 10 bases fit TRBD2. V lost 2 bases, J lost 10 bases, and 2 bases stayed unmatched. This CDR3 is built from 13 residues. Per germline, CDR1 LGHDT and CDR2 YNNKEL (reference sequence). CDR3 sequence: CASSQRTSGEQFF. The CDR3 nucleotides are TGTGCCAGCAGCCAACGGACTAGCGGCGAGCAGTTCTTC.

This clonotype was detected ten times or more. The rearrangement joins TRBV5-1 to TRBJ2-3; TRBD2 matches at 9 bases. Germline CDR1 SGHRS, CDR2 YFSETQ. The V and J ends lost 5 bases and 4 bases, in that order; junction bases with no gene match: 2. CDR3 length equals 13 residues. As DNA, the CDR3 is TGCGCCAGCAGGACTAGCGGAGCAGATACGCAGTATTTT. Residues: CASRTSGADTQYF.

Many counts were recorded for this clonotype. The rearrangement uses TRBV6-2 or TRBV6-3 and TRBJ2-7; the match to TRBD2 covers 13 bases. Trimming took 6 bases from V and 5 from J; bases not matched to a gene: 4. Germline V lookup: CDR1 MNHEY, CDR2 SVGEGT. The CDR3 has 14 residues. The CDR3 DNA follows: TGTGCCAGCAGGTGGACTAGCGGGAGCCACGAGCAGTACTTC. It is translated as CASRWTSGSHEQYF.

This clonotype was recorded at least ten times. CDR3 nucleotide sequence: TGTGCCAGCAGCTCCGAAGAGACCCAGTACTTC. The encoded protein is CASSSEETQYF. The chain joins TRBV7-9 to TRBJ2-5; D remains ambiguous. This CDR3 has 11 amino acids. Trimming removed 4 bases from V and 3 bases from J, with 3 bases in between. The germline CDR1 and CDR2 sequences are SEHNR and FQNEAQ (reference sequence).

This clonotype has ten or more counts. The rearrangement joins TRBV6-2 or TRBV6-3 to TRBJ2-1; the D is unclear. V dropped 4 bases and J dropped 12 bases, with 13 bases sitting between them. The CDR3 contains 12 residues. Per the germline V gene, CDR1 is MNHEY and CDR2 is SVGEGT. CDR3 sequence reads: CASSSGNILQFF. The CDR3 DNA reads TGTGCCAGCAGTTCCGGCAACATCTTGCAGTTCTTC.

This clonotype has ten or more counts. The chain employs TRBV20-1 and TRBJ2-3; D may be TRBD2 (6 bases). This CDR3 contains 12 residues. V was pared by 4 bases and J by 7 bases, with 12 bases between. CDR1 is DFQATT and CDR2 is SNEGSKA in the germline V gene (reference sequence). In DNA form, the CDR3 reads TGCAGTGCTATAATGGGGGGTAATACGCAGTATTTT. Its translation: CSAIMGGNTQYF.

The rearrangement uses TRBV27 and TRBJ2-5; 7 nucleotides match TRBD2. V was clipped by 6 bases and J by 4 bases; unmatched bases: 11. Per the germline V gene, CDR1 is MNHEY and CDR2 is SMNVEV (reference sequence). The CDR3 extends over 15 amino acids. The CDR3 DNA reads as TGTGCCAGCAGATTAGGGACTGGCGGGGGAGAGACCCAGTACTTC. The encoded protein is CASRLGTGGGETQYF.

This clonotype was counted many times. The chain uses TRBV20-1 and TRBJ2-5; 8 bases are a match to TRBD1. Trimming took 2 bases from V and 4 from J; bases not matched to a gene: 3. This CDR3 comprises 13 residues. Germline CDR1 is DFQATT and CDR2 is SNEGSKA (reference sequence). CDR3 region: CSARQGAGETQYF. CDR3 bases: TGCAGTGCTAGACAGGGGGCAGGAGAGACCCAGTACTTC.

This clonotype was observed many times. The chain uses TRBV6-1 and TRBJ2-7; possible D gene TRBD2, 6 bases. Germline V CDR1 and CDR2: MNHNS, SASEGT. The germline V and J ends were trimmed by 7 bases and 0 bases, with 13 bases remaining between them. This CDR3 has 14 residues. CDR3 coding DNA: TGTGCCAGCAACCTCGGAGGGAGCTCCTACGAGCAGTACTTC. Translating gives CASNLGGSSYEQYF.

This clonotype was seen repeatedly, ten times or more. The chain's CDR3 is CSVTMGVGGQYF. As DNA, the CDR3 is TGCAGCGTAACAATGGGGGTGGGGGGGCAGTACTTC. The V and J genes are TRBV29-1 and TRBJ2-7; a weak D match, TRBD2 (6 bases). The CDR3 extends over 12 amino acids. V lost 6 bases to trimming and J lost 9 bases, with 18 bases between them. Germline V gene data show CDR1 as SQVTM and CDR2 as ANQGSEA.

V usage is TRBV5-4 and J usage is TRBJ2-3, with 16 positions matching TRBD2. The CDR3 contains 18 residues. V shed 4 bases, J shed 4 bases, and the junction held 9 bases outside the gene matches. Germline V gene sequence: CDR1 SGHNT, CDR2 YYREEE (reference sequence). In DNA, the CDR3 is TGTGCCAGCAGCGGGGGGACTAGCGGGAGGGCCATAGCAGATACGCAGTATTTT. Its translation: CASSGGTSGRAIADTQYF.

This clonotype was counted ten times or more. The rearrangement links TRBV7-8 to TRBJ1-4; D may be TRBD1 (6 bases). The V end lost 0 bases, the J end lost 8 bases, and 16 bases lay between the germline ends. CDR3 length equals 16 residues. The germline gives CDR1 SGHVS, CDR2 FQNEAQ. DNA of the CDR3: TGTGCCAGCAGCTTAGCGTCAGGGGCGCTAGGCGAAAAACTGTTTTTT. As protein: CASSLASGALGEKLFF.

This clonotype was seen at least ten times. V is TRBV11-1 and J is TRBJ2-2; the D is unclear. The CDR3 sequence is 13 residues long. V was shortened by 5 bases and J by 6 bases, with 10 bases between the two germline ends. Per germline, CDR1 SGHAT and CDR2 FQDESV (reference sequence). The DNA for the CDR3 is TGTGCCAGCAGCAACCGTCCCCCCGGGGAGCTGTTTTTT. This gives the protein CASSNRPPGELFF. Drawing the rest from reference TRBV11-1 and TRBJ2-2, the complete variable domain is EAEVAQSPRYKITEKSQAVAFWCDPISGHATLYWYRQILGQGPELLVQFQDESVVDDSQLPKDRFSAERLKGVDSTLKIQPAELGDSAMYLCASSNRPPGELFFGEGSRLTVL.

This clonotype occurred many times. The rearrangement joins TRBV7-2 to TRBJ2-7, with 7 bases matching TRBD1. This CDR3 has 13 amino acids. Trimming cost V 4 bases and J 3 bases; bases outside gene matches: 3. CDR1 SGHTA and CDR2 FQGNSA come from the germline V gene. The chain's CDR3 is CASSSRDSYEQYF. DNA for the CDR3: TGTGCCAGCAGCTCCAGGGACAGCTACGAGCAGTACTTC.

This clonotype was counted ten times or more. This chain connects TRBV20-1 to TRBJ2-1, with D possibly TRBD1 on 6 matching bases. Germline V CDR1 and CDR2: DFQATT, SNEGSKA (reference sequence). The CDR3 has 15 amino acids. V was pared by 0 bases and J by 6 bases, with 15 bases between. CDR3 nucleotides: TGCAGTGCTAGAGATCTAAACAGGGCCCCCAATGAGCAGTTCTTC. Residues: CSARDLNRAPNEQFF.

Worth noting for this clonotype: A much larger clone sits a single nucleotide away, making a read error possible. V is TRBV30 and J is TRBJ1-6, with no clear D. Trimming took off 4 bases at V and 5 bases at J, with 15 bases between the two ends. The CDR3 is made up of 15 amino acids. In germline, CDR1 is GTSNPN, CDR2 SVGIG (reference sequence). The CDR3 protein is CAWTVREFNNSPLHF. The CDR3 region has the DNA TGTGCCTGGACTGTAAGGGAGTTCAATAATTCACCCCTCCACTTT.

This clonotype was picked up many times. The genes are TRBV7-8 and TRBJ2-3; TRBD1 aligns across 9 bases. This CDR3 comprises 19 residues. Germline values: CDR1 SGHVS, CDR2 FQNEAQ. J was trimmed by 0 bases and V by 1 base; bases with no gene match: 11. CDR3 amino acids: CASSLDRWLTGGSTDTQYF. The CDR3 nucleotides are TGTGCCAGCAGCTTAGATCGTTGGTTGACAGGGGGAAGCACAGATACGCAGTATTTT.